A selection of T cell receptor beta chains follows, all from one sample in a study of response to subunit inactivated influenza vaccine. A single record per CDR3 protein comes from TCRdb applying MiXCR to the RT-PCR reads. The sample includes roughly 620,000 distinct CDR3 sequences, 11% seen only once; the top ten take about 10%. These data also featured in a second study, about T cells expressing NK-cell markers.

This specimen was PBMCs from blood, taken on the day of vaccination. These receptors all stem from a man in his forties or fifties who received an inactivated influenza vaccine. Each CDR3 is given with its conserved first and last residue. A D gene is named only where the DNA matches it firmly. Clone size appears in some rows only: once, few, many, or a class for an expanded clone.

size,D,J,V,CDR3,DNA
-,-,TRBJ1-2,TRBV10-3,CAITPDRSGYTF,TGTGCCATCACCCCAGACAGGAGCGGCTACACCTTC
-,-,TRBJ1-5,TRBV20-1,CSAPQAGYGSNQPQHF,TGCAGTGCTCCCCAGGCGGGGTATGGTAGCAATCAGCCCCAGCATTTT
few,-,TRBJ2-1,TRBV5-1,CASSFRASSYNEQFF,TGCGCCAGCAGCTTCAGGGCGAGCTCCTACAATGAGCAGTTCTTC
-,-,TRBJ1-1,TRBV5-1,CPSSGDTEAFF,TGCCCCAGCAGTGGGGACACTGAAGCTTTCTTT
few,-,TRBJ2-1,TRBV5-5,CASSSTDAGEQFF,TGTGCCAGCAGCTCGACTGACGCGGGTGAGCAGTTCTTC
many,-,TRBJ2-7,TRBV5-1,CASSLDFYEQYF,TGCGCCAGCAGCTTGGACTTCTACGAGCAGTACTTC
few,-,TRBJ2-3,TRBV6-1,CASSPTLTSSTDTQYF,TGTGCCAGCAGTCCAACCTTAACTTCTAGCACAGATACGCAGTATTTT
many,TRBD1,TRBJ2-3,TRBV12-3/TRBV12-4,CASSLGRGGNRNTDTQYF,TGTGCCAGCAGTTTAGGGAGAGGGGGCAATAGAAACACAGATACGCAGTATTTT
few,TRBD2,TRBJ2-7,TRBV4-2,CASSQIGASGRYEQYF,TGTGCCAGCAGCCAGATTGGCGCTAGCGGGAGATACGAGCAGTACTTC
-,-,TRBJ2-1,TRBV20-1,CSANGTPDEQFF,TGCAGTGCCAACGGGACTCCGGATGAGCAGTTCTTC
many,-,TRBJ2-1,TRBV5-1,CASSLLQASSYNEQFF,TGCGCCAGCAGCTTGTTGCAGGCGAGCTCCTACAATGAGCAGTTCTTC
many,-,TRBJ1-4,TRBV5-1,CASSLTGTGNEKLFF,TGCGCCAGCAGCTTGACCGGGACCGGAAATGAAAAACTGTTTTTT
-,TRBD1,TRBJ2-5,TRBV29-1,CSVLRGQETQYF,TGCAGCGTTCTCAGGGGGCAGGAGACCCAGTACTTC
-,-,TRBJ1-4,TRBV7-2,CASSLESYEKLFF,TGTGCCAGCAGCTTAGAAAGTTATGAAAAACTGTTTTTT
few,TRBD2,TRBJ2-7,TRBV7-2,CASSTGLAGAASYEQYF,TGTGCCAGCAGCACGGGACTAGCGGGGGCGGCCTCCTACGAGCAGTACTTC
few,TRBD2,TRBJ2-4,TRBV11-2,CASSLGVYRLAGGKNIQYF,TGTGCCAGCAGCTTAGGAGTCTATAGACTAGCGGGAGGAAAAAACATTCAGTACTTC
few,-,TRBJ2-2,TRBV4-3,CASSQGPLANTGELFF,TGCGCCAGCAGCCAAGGACCACTCGCGAACACCGGGGAGCTGTTTTTT
-,TRBD2,TRBJ2-4,TRBV12-3/TRBV12-4,CASSSGRAPNIQYF,TGTGCCAGCAGCAGCGGGAGGGCTCCCAACATTCAGTACTTC
many,TRBD2,TRBJ2-1,TRBV12-3/TRBV12-4,CASSSVAGYNEQFF,TGTGCCAGCAGTTCCGTAGCGGGGTACAATGAGCAGTTCTTC